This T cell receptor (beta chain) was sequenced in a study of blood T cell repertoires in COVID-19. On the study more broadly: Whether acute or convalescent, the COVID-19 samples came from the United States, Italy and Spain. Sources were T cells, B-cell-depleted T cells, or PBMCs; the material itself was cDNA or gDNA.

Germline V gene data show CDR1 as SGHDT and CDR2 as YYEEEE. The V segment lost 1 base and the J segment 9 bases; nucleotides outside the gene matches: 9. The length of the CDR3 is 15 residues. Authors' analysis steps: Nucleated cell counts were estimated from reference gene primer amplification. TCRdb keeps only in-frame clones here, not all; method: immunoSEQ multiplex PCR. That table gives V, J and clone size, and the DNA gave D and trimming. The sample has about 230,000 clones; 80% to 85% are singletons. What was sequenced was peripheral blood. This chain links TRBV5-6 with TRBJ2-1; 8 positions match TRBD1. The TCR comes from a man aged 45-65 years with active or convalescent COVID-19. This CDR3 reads CASSLRRTGLGEQFF. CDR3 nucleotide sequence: TGTGCCAGCAGCTTGAGGCGGACAGGGCTAGGTGAGCAGTTCTTC. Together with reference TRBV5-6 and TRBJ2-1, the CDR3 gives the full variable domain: DAGVTQSPTHLIKTRGQQVTLRCSPKSGHDTVSWYQQALGQGPQFIFQYYEEEERQRGNFPDRFSGHQFPNYSSELNVNALLLGDSALYLCASSLRRTGLGEQFFGPGTRLTVL.